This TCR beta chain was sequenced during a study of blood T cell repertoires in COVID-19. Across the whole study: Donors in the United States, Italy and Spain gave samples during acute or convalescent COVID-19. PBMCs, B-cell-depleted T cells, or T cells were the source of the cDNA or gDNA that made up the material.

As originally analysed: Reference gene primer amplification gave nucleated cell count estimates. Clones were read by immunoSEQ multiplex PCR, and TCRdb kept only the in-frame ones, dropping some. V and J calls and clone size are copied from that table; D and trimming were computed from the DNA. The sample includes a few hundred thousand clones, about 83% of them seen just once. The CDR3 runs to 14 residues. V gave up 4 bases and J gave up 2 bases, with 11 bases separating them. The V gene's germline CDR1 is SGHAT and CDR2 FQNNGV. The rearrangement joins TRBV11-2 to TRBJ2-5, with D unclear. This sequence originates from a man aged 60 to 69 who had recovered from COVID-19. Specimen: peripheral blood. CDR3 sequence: CASSSASIQETQYF. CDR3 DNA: TGTGCCAGCAGCTCTGCCAGTATACAAGAGACCCAGTACTTC.